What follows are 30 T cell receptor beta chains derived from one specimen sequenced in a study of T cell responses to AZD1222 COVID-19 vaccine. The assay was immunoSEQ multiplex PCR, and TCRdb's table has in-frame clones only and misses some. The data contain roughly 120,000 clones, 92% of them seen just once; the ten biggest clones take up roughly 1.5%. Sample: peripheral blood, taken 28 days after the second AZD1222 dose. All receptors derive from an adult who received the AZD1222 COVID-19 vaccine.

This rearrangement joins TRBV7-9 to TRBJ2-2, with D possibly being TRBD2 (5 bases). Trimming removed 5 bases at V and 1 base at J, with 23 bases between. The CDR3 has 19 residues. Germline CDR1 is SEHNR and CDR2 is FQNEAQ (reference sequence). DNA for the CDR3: TGTGCCAGCAGCCCACCTAAGGCCGGACGGGGAAGGAACACCGGGGAGCTGTTTTTT. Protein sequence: CASSPPKAGRGRNTGELFF.

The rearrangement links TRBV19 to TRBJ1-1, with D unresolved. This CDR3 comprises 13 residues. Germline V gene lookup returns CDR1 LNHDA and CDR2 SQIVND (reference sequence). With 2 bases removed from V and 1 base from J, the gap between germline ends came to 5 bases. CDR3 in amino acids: CASSISQNTEAFF. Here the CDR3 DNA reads TGTGCCAGTAGTATATCGCAGAACACTGAAGCTTTCTTT. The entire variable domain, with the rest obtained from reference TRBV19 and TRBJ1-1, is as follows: DGGITQSPKYLFRKEGQNVTLSCEQNLNHDAMYWYRQDPGQGLRLIYYSQIVNDFQKGDIAEGYSVSREKKESFPLTVTSAQKNPTAFYLCASSISQNTEAFFGQGTRLTVV.

DNA for the CDR3: TGCGCCAGCAGCTATAGCCCACCGAACACTGAAGCTTTCTTT. Translating gives CASSYSPPNTEAFF. The rearrangement joins TRBV5-1 to TRBJ1-1; the D is unclear. V gave up 3 bases and J gave up 1 base, with 10 bases separating them. Looked up from germline, CDR1 is SGHRS and CDR2 is YFSETQ. This CDR3 contains 14 residues. The whole variable domain, filled in from reference TRBV5-1 and TRBJ1-1, reads KAGVTQTPRYLIKTRGQQVTLSCSPISGHRSVSWYQQTPGQGLQFLFEYFSETQRNKGNFPGRFSGRQFSNSRSEMNVSTLELGDSALYLCASSYSPPNTEAFFGQGTRLTVV.

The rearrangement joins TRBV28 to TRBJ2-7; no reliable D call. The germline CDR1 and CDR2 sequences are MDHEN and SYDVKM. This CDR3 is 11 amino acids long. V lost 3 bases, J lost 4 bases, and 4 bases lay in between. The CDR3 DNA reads TGTGCCAGCAGTTTTGAATACGAGCAGTACTTC. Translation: CASSFEYEQYF.

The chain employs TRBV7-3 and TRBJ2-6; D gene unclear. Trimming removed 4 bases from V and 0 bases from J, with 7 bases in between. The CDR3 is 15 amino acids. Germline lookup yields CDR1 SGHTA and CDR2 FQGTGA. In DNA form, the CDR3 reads TGTGCCAGCAGCTATGGTGGCTCTGGGGCCAACGTCCTGACTTTC. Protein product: CASSYGGSGANVLTF.

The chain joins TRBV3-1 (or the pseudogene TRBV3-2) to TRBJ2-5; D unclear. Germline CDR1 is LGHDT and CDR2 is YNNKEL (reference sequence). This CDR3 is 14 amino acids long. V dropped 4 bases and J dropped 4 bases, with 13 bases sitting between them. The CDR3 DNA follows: TGTGCCAGCAGCCTTCAACTAACGATAGAGACCCAGTACTTC. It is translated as CASSLQLTIETQYF.

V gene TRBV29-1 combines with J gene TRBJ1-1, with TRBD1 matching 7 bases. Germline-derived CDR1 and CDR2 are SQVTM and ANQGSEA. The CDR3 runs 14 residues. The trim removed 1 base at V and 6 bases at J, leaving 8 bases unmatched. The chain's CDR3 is CSVEGGQSNAEAFF. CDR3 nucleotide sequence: TGCAGCGTTGAAGGGGGACAGTCAAACGCTGAAGCTTTCTTT.

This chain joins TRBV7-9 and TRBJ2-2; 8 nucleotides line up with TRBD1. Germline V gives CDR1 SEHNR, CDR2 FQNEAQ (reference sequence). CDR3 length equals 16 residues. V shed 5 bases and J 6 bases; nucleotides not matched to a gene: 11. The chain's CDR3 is CASSIGQGSDAGELFF. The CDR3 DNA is TGTGCCAGCAGCATCGGACAGGGTAGCGATGCCGGGGAGCTGTTTTTT.

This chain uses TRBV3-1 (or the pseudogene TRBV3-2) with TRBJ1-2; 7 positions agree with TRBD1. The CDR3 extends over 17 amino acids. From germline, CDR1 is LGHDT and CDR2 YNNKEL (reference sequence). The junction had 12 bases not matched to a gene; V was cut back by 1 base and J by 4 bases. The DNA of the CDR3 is TGTGCCAGCAGCCAAGTGGGGCAGGGGGGCATAAGCTATGGCTACACCTTC. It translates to CASSQVGQGGISYGYTF.

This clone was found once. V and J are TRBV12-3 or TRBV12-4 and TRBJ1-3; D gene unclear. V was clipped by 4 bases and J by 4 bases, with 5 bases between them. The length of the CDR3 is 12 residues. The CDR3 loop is CASSSQGNTIYF. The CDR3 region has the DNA TGTGCCAGCAGTTCACAAGGAAACACCATATATTTT.

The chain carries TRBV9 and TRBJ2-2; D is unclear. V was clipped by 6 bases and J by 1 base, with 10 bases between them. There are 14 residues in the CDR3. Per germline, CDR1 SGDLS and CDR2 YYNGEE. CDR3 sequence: CASKPRVNTGELFF. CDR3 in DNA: TGTGCCAGCAAGCCGCGTGTGAACACCGGGGAGCTGTTTTTT.

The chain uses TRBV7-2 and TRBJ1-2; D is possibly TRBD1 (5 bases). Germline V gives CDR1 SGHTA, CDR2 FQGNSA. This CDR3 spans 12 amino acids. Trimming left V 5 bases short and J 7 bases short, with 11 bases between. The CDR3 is CASSPGGGGYTF. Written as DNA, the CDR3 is TGTGCCAGCAGCCCCGGGGGAGGTGGCTACACCTTC.

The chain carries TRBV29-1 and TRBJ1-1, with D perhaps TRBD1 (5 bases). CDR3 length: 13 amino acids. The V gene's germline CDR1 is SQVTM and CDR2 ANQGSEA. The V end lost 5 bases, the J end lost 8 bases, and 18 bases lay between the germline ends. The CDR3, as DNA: TGCAGCGTTTCAGACTCTGGGGGGGACGAAGCTTTCTTT. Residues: CSVSDSGGDEAFF.

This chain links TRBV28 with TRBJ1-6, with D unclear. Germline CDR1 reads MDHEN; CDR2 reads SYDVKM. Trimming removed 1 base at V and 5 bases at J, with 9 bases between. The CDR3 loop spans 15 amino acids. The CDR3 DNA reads TGTGCCAGCAGTTTATTCGGTATTCATAATTCACCCCTCCACTTT. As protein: CASSLFGIHNSPLHF.

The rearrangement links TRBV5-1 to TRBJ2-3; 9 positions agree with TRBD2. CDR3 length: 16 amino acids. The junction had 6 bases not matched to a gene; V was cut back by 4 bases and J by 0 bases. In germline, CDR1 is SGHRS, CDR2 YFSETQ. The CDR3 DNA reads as TGCGCCAGCAGCCCCCCTAGCGGGGCTAGCACAGATACGCAGTATTTT. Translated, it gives CASSPPSGASTDTQYF.

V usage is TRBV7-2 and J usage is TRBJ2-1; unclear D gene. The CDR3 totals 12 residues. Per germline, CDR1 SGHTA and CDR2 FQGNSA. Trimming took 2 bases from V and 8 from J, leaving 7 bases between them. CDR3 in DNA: TGTGCCAGCAGCTTACTTGGTGATGAGCAGTTCTTC. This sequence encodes CASSLLGDEQFF.

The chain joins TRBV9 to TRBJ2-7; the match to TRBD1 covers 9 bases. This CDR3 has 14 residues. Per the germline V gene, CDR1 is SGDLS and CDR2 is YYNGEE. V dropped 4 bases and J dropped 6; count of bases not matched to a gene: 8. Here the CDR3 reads CASSPRGQGGEQYF. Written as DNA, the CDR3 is TGTGCCAGCAGCCCAAGGGGACAGGGAGGCGAGCAGTACTTC.

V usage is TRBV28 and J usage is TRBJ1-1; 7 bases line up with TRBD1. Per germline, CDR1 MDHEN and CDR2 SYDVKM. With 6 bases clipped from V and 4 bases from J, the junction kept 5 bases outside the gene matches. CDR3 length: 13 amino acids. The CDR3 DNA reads TGTGCCAGCAGCCACAACAGGGGCACTGAAGCTTTCTTT. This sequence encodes CASSHNRGTEAFF.

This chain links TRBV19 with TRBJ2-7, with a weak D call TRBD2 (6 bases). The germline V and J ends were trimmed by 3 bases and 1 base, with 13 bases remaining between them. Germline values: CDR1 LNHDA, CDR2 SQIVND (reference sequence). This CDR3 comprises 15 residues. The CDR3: CASSIPGSLSYEQYF. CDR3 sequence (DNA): TGTGCCAGTAGTATCCCCGGGAGTCTTTCCTACGAGCAGTACTTC.

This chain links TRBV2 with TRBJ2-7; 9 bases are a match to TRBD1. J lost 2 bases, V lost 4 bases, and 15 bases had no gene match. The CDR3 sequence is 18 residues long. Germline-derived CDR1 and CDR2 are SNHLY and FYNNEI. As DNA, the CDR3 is TGTGCCAGCAGTGTACAGACAGGGGGGATGAAGTATCCCTACGAGCAGTACTTC. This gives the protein CASSVQTGGMKYPYEQYF. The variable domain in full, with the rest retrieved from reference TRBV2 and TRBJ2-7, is EPEVTQTPSHQVTQMGQEVILRCVPISNHLYFYWYRQILGQKVEFLVSFYNNEISEKSEIFDDQFSVERPDGSNFTLKIRSTKLEDSAMYFCASSVQTGGMKYPYEQYFGPGTRLTVT.

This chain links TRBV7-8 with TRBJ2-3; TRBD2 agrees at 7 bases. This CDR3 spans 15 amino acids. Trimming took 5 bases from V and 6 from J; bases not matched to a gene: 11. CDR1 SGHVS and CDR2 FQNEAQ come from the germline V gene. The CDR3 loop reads CASSGPSSGPDTQYF. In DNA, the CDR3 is TGTGCCAGCAGCGGCCCGTCTAGCGGCCCTGATACGCAGTATTTT.

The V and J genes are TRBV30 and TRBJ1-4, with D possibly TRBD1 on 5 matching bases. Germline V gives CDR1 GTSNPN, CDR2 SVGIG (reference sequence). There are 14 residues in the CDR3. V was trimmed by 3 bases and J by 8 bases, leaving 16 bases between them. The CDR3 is CAWSIPWGEEKLFF. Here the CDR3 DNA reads TGTGCCTGGAGCATCCCTTGGGGGGAGGAAAAACTGTTTTTT.

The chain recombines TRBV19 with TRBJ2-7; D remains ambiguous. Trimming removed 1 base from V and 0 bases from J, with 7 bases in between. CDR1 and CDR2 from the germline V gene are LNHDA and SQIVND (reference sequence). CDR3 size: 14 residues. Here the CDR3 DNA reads TGTGCCAGTAGTATAGGTCAGTCCTCCTACGAGCAGTACTTC. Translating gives CASSIGQSSYEQYF.

CDR3 loop: CASSATDSYNEQFF. As DNA, the CDR3 is TGTGCCAGCAGTGCAACTGACTCCTACAATGAGCAGTTCTTC. The V call is TRBV6-4, the J call TRBJ2-1; D is unclear. CDR3 length equals 14 residues. The V gene's germline CDR1 is MRHNA and CDR2 SNTAGT. V was clipped by 4 bases and J by 0 bases, with 7 bases between them.

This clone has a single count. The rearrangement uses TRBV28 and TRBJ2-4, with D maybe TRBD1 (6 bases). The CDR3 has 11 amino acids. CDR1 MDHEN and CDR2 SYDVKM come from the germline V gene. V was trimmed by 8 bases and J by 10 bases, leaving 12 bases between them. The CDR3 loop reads CASRTEGIQYF. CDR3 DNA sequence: TGTGCCAGCCGGACAGAGGGGATTCAGTACTTC.

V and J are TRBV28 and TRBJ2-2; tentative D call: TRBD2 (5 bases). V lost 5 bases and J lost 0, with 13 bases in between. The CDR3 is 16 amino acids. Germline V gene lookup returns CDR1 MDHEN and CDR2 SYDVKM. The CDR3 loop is CASSTTGITNTGELFF. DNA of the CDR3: TGTGCCAGCAGTACGACCGGGATTACGAACACCGGGGAGCTGTTTTTT.

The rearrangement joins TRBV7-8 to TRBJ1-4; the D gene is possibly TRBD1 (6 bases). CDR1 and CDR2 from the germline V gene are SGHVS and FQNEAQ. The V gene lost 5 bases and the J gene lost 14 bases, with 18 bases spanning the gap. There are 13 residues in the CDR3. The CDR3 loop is CASSPGTGRGLFF. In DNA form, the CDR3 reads TGTGCCAGCAGCCCAGGAACAGGGAGAGGCCTGTTTTTT.

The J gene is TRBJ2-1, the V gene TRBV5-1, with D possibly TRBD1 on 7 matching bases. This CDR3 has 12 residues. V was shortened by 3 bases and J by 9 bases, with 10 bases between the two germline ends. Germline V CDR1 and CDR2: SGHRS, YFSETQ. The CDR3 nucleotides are TGCGCCAGCAGCTCAGGGGGGAGTGAGCAGTTCTTC. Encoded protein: CASSSGGSEQFF.

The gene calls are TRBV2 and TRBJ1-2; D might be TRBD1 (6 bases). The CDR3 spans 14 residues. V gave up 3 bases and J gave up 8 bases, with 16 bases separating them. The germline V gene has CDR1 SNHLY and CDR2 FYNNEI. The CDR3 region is CASSDIQGSWGYTF. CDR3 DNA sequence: TGTGCCAGCAGTGACATACAGGGTTCGTGGGGCTACACCTTC.

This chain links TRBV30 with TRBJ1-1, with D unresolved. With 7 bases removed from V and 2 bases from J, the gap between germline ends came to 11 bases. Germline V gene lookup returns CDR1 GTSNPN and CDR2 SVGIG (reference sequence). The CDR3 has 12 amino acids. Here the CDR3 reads CASDTGNTEAFF. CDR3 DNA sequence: TGTGCCTCCGATACGGGTAACACTGAAGCTTTCTTT.